Presented here are 24 T cell receptor beta chains from one specimen sequenced in a study of HIV-infected children after antiretroviral therapy interruption. The treatment is: PENTA 11 planned treatment interruption arm or continuous ART arm. The TCR library was built from RNA with a 3' RACE protocol and unique molecular identifiers. TCRdb re-analysed the 3' RACE reads in MiXCR, keeping a single row per CDR3 protein. The table lists more than 40,000 distinct CDR3 sequences, approximately 4% of them singletons. The material sequenced was CD45RA+ CD4+ T cells from PBMCs, pooled from several time points, taken from a donor given antiretroviral therapy, either interrupted or continuous. Subset reported: naive CD4+ CD45RA+ CD45RO- T cells. The origin of the receptors is a pool of human donors with HIV.

This clonotype occurred many times. The CDR3 is CASSLLGRGAHNEQFF. CDR3 DNA sequence: TGTGCCAGCAGCCTCTTAGGAAGGGGGGCCCACAATGAGCAGTTCTTC. The chain recombines TRBV3-1 with TRBJ2-1, with D possibly called TRBD1 or TRBD2 (6 bases each). V shed 4 bases and J shed 5 bases, with 18 bases lying between them. CDR1 is LGHDT, CDR2 YNNKEL, per germline (reference sequence). This CDR3 is built from 16 residues.

This clonotype was observed at least ten times. This chain joins TRBV29-1 and TRBJ1-4; 9 positions agree with TRBD1. This CDR3 is built from 13 residues. Germline V gene lookup returns CDR1 SQVTM and CDR2 ANQGSEA. V lost 6 bases to trimming and J lost 8 bases; unmatched junction nucleotides: 7. The CDR3 region has the DNA TGCAGCGTGGGGGACAGGGTTAACGAAAAACTGTTTTTT. It specifies CSVGDRVNEKLFF.

This clonotype was detected many times. The chain employs TRBV20-1 and TRBJ2-7, with 7 bases identical to TRBD2. This CDR3 has 12 amino acids. Unmatched junction bases numbered 0, after V lost 3 bases and J lost 1 base. The V gene's germline CDR1 is DFQATT and CDR2 SNEGSKA (reference sequence). The CDR3 bases are TGCAGTGCTAGTAGCGGGTCCTACGAGCAGTACTTC. Its protein product is CSASSGSYEQYF.

The V call is TRBV18, the J call TRBJ1-1; 8 bases match TRBD1. The CDR3 is 15 residues long. V shed 1 base and J 11 bases; nucleotides not matched to a gene: 12. CDR1 is KGHSH and CDR2 is LQKENI in the germline V gene. The DNA for the CDR3 is TGTGCCAGCTCACCACAAGGACAGGGTAATGGAAGGGCTTTCTTT. This codes for CASSPQGQGNGRAFF.

The sample holds many counts of this clonotype. The chain joins TRBV12-3 or TRBV12-4 to TRBJ1-2; 7 bases are a match to TRBD1. This CDR3 has 14 residues. The J segment lost 2 bases and the V segment lost 6 bases, leaving 6 bases of the junction unmatched. This CDR3 is CASSGQEINYGYTF. In nucleotides, the CDR3 is TGTGCCAGCAGCGGACAGGAGATCAACTATGGCTACACCTTC.

A few counts support this clonotype. The conserved phenylalanine or tryptophan normally closing the CDR3 is absent here, so this likely arose from a read error. The limits of the CDR3 on the DNA are not certain, so only TCRdb's listed CDR3 is given. The V and J genes are TRBV6-1 and TRBJ2-1; the DNA was not used to check the table's D call, TRBD1. Germline V lookup: CDR1 MNHNS, CDR2 SASEGT. The CDR3 adds up to 12 amino acids, both ends counted. CDR3 in amino acids: CASSEAGKGAGV.

This clonotype has ten or more counts. J is TRBJ1-3 and V is TRBV20-1, with D uncertain. The V gene's germline CDR1 is DFQATT and CDR2 SNEGSKA (reference sequence). The V and J ends lost 3 bases and 1 base respectively, with 7 bases between them. The CDR3 has 13 amino acids. The CDR3 loop reads CSARDGSGNTIYF. CDR3 coding DNA: TGCAGTGCTAGGGATGGGTCTGGAAACACCATATATTTT.

This clonotype was detected only once. This may be a read error: a much more frequent sequence differs by one nucleotide. The chain carries TRBV19 and TRBJ1-6; 7 nucleotides agree with TRBD1. The CDR3 runs to 13 residues. CDR1 and CDR2 from the germline V gene are LNHDA and SQIVND (reference sequence). The DNA for the CDR3 is TGTGCCAGTGGACAGGACCATGGTTCACACCTCCACTTT. Translating gives CASGQDHGSHLHF.

This clonotype was detected ten times or more. The chain employs TRBV12-3 or TRBV12-4 and TRBJ2-1; the match to TRBD2 covers 7 bases. With V trimmed by 1 base and J by 7 bases, 7 bases remained unmatched. The CDR3 consists of 15 residues. The CDR3 loop reads CASSLGGGRRNEQFF. The CDR3 nucleotides read TGTGCCAGCAGTTTAGGCGGGGGAAGGAGGAATGAGCAGTTCTTC.

The sample holds many counts of this clonotype. The rearrangement joins TRBV3-1 to TRBJ2-1; possibly TRBD2 for D (6 bases). CDR1 and CDR2 from the germline V gene are LGHDT and YNNKEL (reference sequence). CDR3 length: 16 residues. V dropped 5 bases and J dropped 0 bases, with 14 bases sitting between them. The CDR3 reads CASSFRPEGSYNEQFF. The DNA for the CDR3 is TGTGCCAGCAGCTTTCGGCCGGAGGGCTCCTACAATGAGCAGTTCTTC.

The rearrangement joins TRBV29-1 to TRBJ1-1, with a weak D call TRBD1 (6 bases). Germline lookup yields CDR1 SQVTM and CDR2 ANQGSEA. CDR3 size: 12 residues. The V gene lost 5 bases and the J gene lost 8 bases, with 15 bases spanning the gap. The CDR3 loop is CSVSRGGQEAFF. The CDR3 DNA is TGCAGCGTTTCCCGGGGAGGACAGGAAGCTTTCTTT.

V is TRBV12-3 or TRBV12-4 and J is TRBJ1-1, with a possible D match to TRBD1 (5 bases). This CDR3 has 13 amino acids. V lost 2 bases and J 11 bases, leaving 15 bases between the germline ends. The CDR3 spells CASSLNQGDLAFF. CDR3 DNA sequence: TGTGCCAGCAGTTTAAACCAGGGAGATTTGGCTTTCTTT.

This clonotype was seen many times. Compared with germline, one end of the junction differs, possibly owing to a read error. The chain combines TRBV2 with TRBJ1-2, with 7 nucleotides matching TRBD1. This CDR3 spans 13 amino acids. Germline V CDR1 and CDR2: SNHLY, FYNNEI. This CDR3 reads CASSETDDRALPF. Here the CDR3 DNA reads TGTGCCAGCAGTGAAACGGACGACAGGGCCCTTCCCTTC. The full variable domain, in which reference TRBV2 and TRBJ1-2 provide the parts outside the CDR3, is EPEVTQTPSHQVTQMGQEVILRCVPISNHLYFYWYRQILGQKVEFLVSFYNNEISEKSEIFDDQFSVERPDGSNFTLKIRSTKLEDSAMYFCASSETDDRALPFGSGTRLTVV.

This clonotype was seen ten or more times. The chain employs TRBV11-2 and TRBJ2-4; possible D gene TRBD2, 5 bases. The germline V and J ends were trimmed by 0 bases and 8 bases, with 14 bases remaining between them. The germline gives CDR1 SGHAT, CDR2 FQNNGV. The length of the CDR3 is 15 residues. The CDR3 sequence: CASSLDRGLTDIQYF. CDR3 in DNA: TGTGCCAGCAGCTTAGATCGAGGGCTAACGGACATTCAGTACTTC.

This clonotype was detected ten times or more. The rearrangement uses TRBV29-1 and TRBJ1-2; perhaps TRBD1 as D (6 bases). Germline CDR1 is SQVTM and CDR2 is ANQGSEA. V was clipped by 0 bases and J by 5 bases, with 10 bases between them. This CDR3 has 13 amino acids. The CDR3 sequence is CSVEDRTGYGYTF. In DNA, the CDR3 is TGCAGCGTTGAAGATCGCACAGGGTATGGCTACACCTTC.

In this sample, this clonotype turned up many times. The genes are TRBV10-3 and TRBJ2-3; D assignment may be TRBD1 or TRBD2 (5 bases each). Germline values: CDR1 ENHRY, CDR2 SYGVKD. Trimming cost V 3 bases and J 5 bases, with 12 bases left between them. The CDR3 length is 14 residues. The CDR3 sequence is CAISDSRGRDTQYF. The CDR3 bases are TGTGCCATCAGTGATTCACGGGGACGAGATACGCAGTATTTT.

In its sample, this clonotype was seen a few times. The V and J genes are TRBV9 and TRBJ2-1; D may be TRBD2 (7 bases). V was clipped by 2 bases and J by 9 bases, with 18 bases between them. CDR1 SGDLS and CDR2 YYNGEE come from the germline V gene. The CDR3 is made up of 15 amino acids. The CDR3 sequence is CASSVYRDYNVEQFF. DNA of the CDR3: TGTGCCAGCAGCGTCTACAGGGACTACAATGTTGAGCAGTTCTTC.

This rearrangement joins TRBV9 to TRBJ2-7; possibly TRBD2 for D (6 bases). Germline CDR1 SGDLS, CDR2 YYNGEE. Trimming left V 3 bases short and J 4 bases short, with 14 bases between. This CDR3 is built from 14 residues. CDR3 DNA sequence: TGTGCCAGCAGCGCATGGGACTCAGGTTACGAGCAGTACTTC. Translating gives CASSAWDSGYEQYF.

This clonotype was seen ten or more times. This CDR3 reads CASEGVATYEQYF. DNA of the CDR3: TGTGCCAGCGAGGGTGTGGCCACCTACGAGCAGTACTTC. The V and J genes are TRBV2 and TRBJ2-7, with D possibly being TRBD2 (5 bases). Germline V lookup: CDR1 SNHLY, CDR2 FYNNEI. V was clipped by 8 bases and J by 2 bases, with 13 bases between them. The CDR3 spans 13 residues.

This clonotype appeared many times. This chain uses TRBV4-1 with TRBJ2-1; D perhaps matches TRBD1 (6 bases). V was clipped by 6 bases and J by 0 bases, with 21 bases between them. Germline assignment: CDR1 MGHRA and CDR2 YSYEKL. The CDR3 runs 18 residues. CDR3 sequence (DNA): TGCGCCAGCAGAACCTTCATAGGGGACAAAAGCTCCTACAATGAGCAGTTCTTC. Its protein is CASRTFIGDKSSYNEQFF.

This clonotype was seen many times. The chain couples TRBV28 to TRBJ1-2; D remains unclear. V gave up 4 bases and J gave up 2 bases, with 8 bases separating them. Germline assignment: CDR1 MDHEN and CDR2 SYDVKM. The CDR3 extends over 13 amino acids. The CDR3: CASSSAGNYGYTF. The DNA for the CDR3 is TGTGCCAGCAGTTCAGCAGGCAACTATGGCTACACCTTC.

This clonotype was counted at least ten times. The gene calls are TRBV13 and TRBJ2-3; D call uncertain. There are 12 residues in the CDR3. The germline CDR1 and CDR2 sequences are PRHDT and FYEKMQ (reference sequence). Trimming pared 3 bases from V and 6 bases from J, leaving 7 bases between. The CDR3: CASSFPLDTQYF. CDR3 nucleotides: TGTGCCAGCAGCTTCCCCTTGGATACGCAGTATTTT. The full variable domain, completed using reference TRBV13 and TRBJ2-3, is AAGVIQSPRHLIKEKRETATLKCYPIPRHDTVYWYQQGPGQDPQFLISFYEKMQSDKGSIPDRFSAQQFSDYHSELNMSSLELGDSALYFCASSFPLDTQYFGPGTRLTVL.

Ten or more counts support this clonotype. This chain links TRBV5-1 with TRBJ1-2; possibly TRBD1 for D (6 bases). Between the trimmed V and J ends, which lost 3 bases and 6 bases, there was a span of 12 bases. There are 13 residues in the CDR3. Germline values: CDR1 SGHRS, CDR2 YFSETQ. The DNA for the CDR3 is TGCGCCAGCAGCTCAACAGGGTCCCATGGCTACACCTTC. This sequence encodes CASSSTGSHGYTF.

This clonotype came up a few times. The CDR3 reads CASREGLAYNEQFF. The CDR3 nucleotides read TGTGCCTCCAGGGAGGGTCTAGCGTACAATGAGCAGTTCTTC. This rearrangement joins TRBV19 to TRBJ2-1; 7 positions match TRBD2. The CDR3 runs to 14 residues. Germline values: CDR1 LNHDA, CDR2 SQIVND (reference sequence). V lost 11 bases, J lost 4 bases, and 11 bases stayed unmatched.